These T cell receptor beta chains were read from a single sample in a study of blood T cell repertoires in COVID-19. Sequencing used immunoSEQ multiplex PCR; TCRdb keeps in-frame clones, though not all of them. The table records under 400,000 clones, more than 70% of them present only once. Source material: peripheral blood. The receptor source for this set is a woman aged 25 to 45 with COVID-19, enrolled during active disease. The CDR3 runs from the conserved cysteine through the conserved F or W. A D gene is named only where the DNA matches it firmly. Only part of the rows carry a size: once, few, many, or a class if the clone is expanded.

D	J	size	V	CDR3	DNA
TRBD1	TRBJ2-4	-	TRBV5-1	CASSLVGQGARGAKNIQYF	TGCGCCAGCAGCTTGGTAGGACAGGGGGCCAGAGGGGCCAAAAACATTCAGTACTTC
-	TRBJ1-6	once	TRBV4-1	CASSQDAGTRFSPLHF	TGCGCCAGCAGCCAAGATGCAGGAACGAGATTTTCACCCCTCCACTTT
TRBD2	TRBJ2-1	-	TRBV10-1	CASRTSGNNEQFF	TGCGCCAGCAGGACTAGCGGGAACAATGAGCAGTTCTTC
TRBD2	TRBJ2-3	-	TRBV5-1	CASSLLSPGTSASSTDTQYF	TGCGCCAGCAGCTTGTTAAGTCCCGGGACTAGCGCCTCTAGCACAGATACGCAGTATTTT
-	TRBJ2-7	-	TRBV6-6	CASSYSSDSLTNEQYF	TGTGCCAGCAGTTACTCATCGGACAGCCTGACTAACGAGCAGTACTTC
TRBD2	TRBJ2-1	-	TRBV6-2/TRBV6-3	CASSSPGLAGFYEQFF	TGTGCCAGCAGTTCTCCGGGACTAGCGGGATTCTATGAGCAGTTCTTC
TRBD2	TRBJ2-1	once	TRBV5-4	CASSWEGTSGRVNEQFF	TGTGCCAGCAGCTGGGAGGGGACTAGCGGGAGGGTCAATGAGCAGTTCTTC
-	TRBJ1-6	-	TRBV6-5	CASRKDRGNNSPLHF	TGTGCCAGCAGAAAAGACAGAGGAAATAATTCACCCCTCCACTTT
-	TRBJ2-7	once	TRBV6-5	CASRDSYEQYF	TGTGCCAGCAGAGACAGCTACGAGCAGTACTTC
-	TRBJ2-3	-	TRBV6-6	CASSMTRGTQYF	TGTGCCAGCAGTATGACTAGGGGTACGCAGTATTTT
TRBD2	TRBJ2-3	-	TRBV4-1	CASSQGAGGSDTQYF	TGCGCCAGCAGCCAGGGAGCGGGAGGGTCAGATACGCAGTATTTT
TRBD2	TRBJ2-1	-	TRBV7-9	CASINTSGRSWNEQFF	TGTGCCAGCATCAATACTAGCGGGAGGTCGTGGAATGAGCAGTTCTTC
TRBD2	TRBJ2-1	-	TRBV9	CASSVGGTSGRNEQFF	TGTGCCAGCAGCGTAGGAGGTACTAGCGGGAGGAATGAGCAGTTCTTC
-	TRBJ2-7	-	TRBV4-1	CASSQGTQSSYEQYF	TGCGCCAGCAGCCAAGGGACACAATCTTCCTACGAGCAGTACTTC
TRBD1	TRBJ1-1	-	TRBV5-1	CASSRTGGGTEAFF	TGCGCCAGCAGCAGGACAGGGGGTGGCACTGAAGCTTTCTTT
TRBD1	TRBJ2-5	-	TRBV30	CAWSRDRGVRETQYF	TGTGCCTGGAGTCGAGACAGGGGGGTGAGGGAGACCCAGTACTTC
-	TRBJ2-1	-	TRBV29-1	CSVDGRPHYNEQFF	TGCAGCGTTGACGGCAGGCCCCACTACAATGAGCAGTTCTTC
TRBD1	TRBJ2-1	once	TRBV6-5	CASSTDRANEQFF	TGTGCCAGCAGTACGGACAGGGCCAATGAGCAGTTCTTC
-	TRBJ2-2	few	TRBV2	CASSALRPRTGELFF	TGTGCCAGCAGTGCGCTGCGCCCGAGGACCGGGGAGCTGTTTTTT
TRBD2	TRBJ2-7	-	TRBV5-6	CASSSRLAGSYEQYF	TGTGCCAGCAGCTCCCGACTAGCGGGATCCTACGAGCAGTACTTC
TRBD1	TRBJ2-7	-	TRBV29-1	CSALTPQLRDRLYEQYF	TGCAGCGCCTTAACCCCCCAACTTCGGGACAGGCTATACGAGCAGTACTTC
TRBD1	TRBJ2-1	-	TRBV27	CASSFRGQGVIERALGEQFF	TGTGCCAGCAGTTTTCGGGGACAGGGAGTAATCGAGCGGGCCTTGGGTGAGCAGTTCTTC
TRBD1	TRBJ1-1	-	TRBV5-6	CASSFTQGVVNTEAFF	TGTGCCAGCAGCTTTACTCAGGGGGTGGTGAACACTGAAGCTTTCTTT
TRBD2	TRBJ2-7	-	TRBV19	CASSSTSGRFYEQYF	TGTGCCAGTAGTTCGACTAGCGGGAGATTCTACGAGCAGTACTTC
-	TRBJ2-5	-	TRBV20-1	CSVGPRETQYF	TGCAGTGTTGGGCCCCGAGAGACCCAGTACTTC
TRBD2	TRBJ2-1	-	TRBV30	CSLSGSGGKDEQFF	TGTTCTCTATCGGGTAGCGGGGGAAAGGATGAGCAGTTCTTC
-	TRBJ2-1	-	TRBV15	CATSSPGSNEQFF	TGTGCCACCAGCAGCCCAGGGTCAAATGAGCAGTTCTTC